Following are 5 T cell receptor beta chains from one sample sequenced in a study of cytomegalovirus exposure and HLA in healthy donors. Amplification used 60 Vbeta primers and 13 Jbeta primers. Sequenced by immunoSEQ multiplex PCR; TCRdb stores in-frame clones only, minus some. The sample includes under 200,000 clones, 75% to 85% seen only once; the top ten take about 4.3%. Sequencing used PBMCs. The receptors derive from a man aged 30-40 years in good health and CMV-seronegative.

The CDR3 is CASSLGTAEATQYF. The DNA of the CDR3 is TGTGCCAGCAGCTTAGGGACAGCAGAGGCGACCCAGTACTTC. The chain combines TRBV7-9 with TRBJ2-5, with D possibly being TRBD1 (6 bases). With 1 base removed from V and 7 bases from J, the gap between germline ends came to 13 bases. Germline V gives CDR1 SEHNR, CDR2 FQNEAQ (reference sequence). CDR3 size: 14 residues.

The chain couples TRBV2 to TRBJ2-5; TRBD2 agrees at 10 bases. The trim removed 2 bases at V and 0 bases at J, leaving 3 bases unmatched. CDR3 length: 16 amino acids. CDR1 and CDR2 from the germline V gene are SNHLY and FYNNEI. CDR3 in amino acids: CASSENLAGDQETQYF. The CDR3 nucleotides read TGTGCCAGCAGTGAAAATCTAGCGGGGGACCAAGAGACCCAGTACTTC.

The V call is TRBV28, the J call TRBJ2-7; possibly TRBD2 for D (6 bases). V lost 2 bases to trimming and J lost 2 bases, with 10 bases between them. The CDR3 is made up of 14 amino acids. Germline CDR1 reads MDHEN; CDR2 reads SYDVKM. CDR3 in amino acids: CASSLQGLTYEQYF. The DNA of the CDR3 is TGTGCCAGCAGTTTACAAGGACTAACCTACGAGCAGTACTTC.

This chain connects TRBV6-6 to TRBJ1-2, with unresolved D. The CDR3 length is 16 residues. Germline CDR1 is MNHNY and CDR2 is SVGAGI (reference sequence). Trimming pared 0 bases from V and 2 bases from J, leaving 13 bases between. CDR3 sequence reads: CASSYSTPAVNYGYTF. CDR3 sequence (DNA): TGTGCCAGCAGTTACTCGACGCCGGCGGTCAACTATGGCTACACCTTC.

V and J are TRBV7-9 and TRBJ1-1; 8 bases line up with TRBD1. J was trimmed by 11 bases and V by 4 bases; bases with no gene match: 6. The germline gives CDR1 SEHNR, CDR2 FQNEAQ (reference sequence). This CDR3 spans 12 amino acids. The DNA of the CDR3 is TGTGCCAGCAGCTCCCTGGACAGGGTGGCTTTCTTT. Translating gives CASSSLDRVAFF. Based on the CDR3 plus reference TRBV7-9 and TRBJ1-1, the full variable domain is DTGVSQNPRHKITKRGQNVTFRCDPISEHNRLYWYRQTLGQGPEFLTYFQNEAQLEKSRLLSDRFSAERPKGSFSTLEIQRTEQGDSAMYLCASSSLDRVAFFGQGTRLTVV.